A selection of T cell receptor beta chains follows, all from one sample in a study of T cell responses to AZD1222 COVID-19 vaccine. Measured with immunoSEQ multiplex PCR; TCRdb has only the in-frame clones, and not every one. This sample has about 130,000 clones; 93% occur once, and the top ten carry about 5.1%. The input for sequencing was peripheral blood, taken on day 0 of AZD1222 vaccination. The origin of the receptors is an adult in good health. The conserved cysteine and the conserved F or W are not part of the CDR3 here. Fields, in order: J gene, V gene, CDR3 protein.

j_call: TRBJ2-5; v_call: TRBV28; cdr3_aa: ASRGTGGETQY
j_call: TRBJ1-4; v_call: TRBV5-5; cdr3_aa: ASSLGRREEKLF
j_call: TRBJ2-1; v_call: TRBV7-8; cdr3_aa: ASSFSGQLQYNEQF
j_call: TRBJ2-1; v_call: TRBV6-1; cdr3_aa: ASSEEDRDEQF
j_call: TRBJ1-1; v_call: TRBV6-1; cdr3_aa: ASSDRDRGSPNTEAF
j_call: TRBJ1-2; v_call: TRBV29-1; cdr3_aa: SVDGDREDYGYT
j_call: TRBJ1-5; v_call: TRBV5-5; cdr3_aa: ASSLGGDQPQH
j_call: TRBJ2-1; v_call: TRBV3-1/TRBV3-2; cdr3_aa: ASSQVFGQRVEQF
j_call: TRBJ1-6; v_call: TRBV28; cdr3_aa: ASSLPGGYNSPLH
j_call: TRBJ2-1; v_call: TRBV5-1; cdr3_aa: ASSMGGFRTVQSYFYNEQF
j_call: TRBJ2-5; v_call: TRBV6-1; cdr3_aa: ASSERGIQETQY
j_call: TRBJ2-1; v_call: TRBV4-1; cdr3_aa: ASSQDLASGAYNEQF
j_call: TRBJ1-4; v_call: TRBV19; cdr3_aa: ASSMGDLWSNEKLF
j_call: TRBJ2-2; v_call: TRBV5-1; cdr3_aa: ASRAAGGGSGELF
j_call: TRBJ2-4; v_call: TRBV6-1; cdr3_aa: ASSERWGYAGNIQY
j_call: TRBJ1-2; v_call: TRBV29-1; cdr3_aa: SVPAGGNGYT
j_call: TRBJ2-7; v_call: TRBV30; cdr3_aa: AWSSGTATEQY
j_call: TRBJ1-5; v_call: TRBV20-1; cdr3_aa: SASNSNQPQH
j_call: TRBJ2-3; v_call: TRBV5-4; cdr3_aa: ASSLAGASADTQY
j_call: TRBJ1-2; v_call: TRBV2; cdr3_aa: ASSGQGFGYT
j_call: TRBJ1-4; v_call: TRBV6-5; cdr3_aa: ASSSRPATNEKLF
j_call: TRBJ1-2; v_call: TRBV2; cdr3_aa: ASRGGQEYGYT
j_call: TRBJ1-6; v_call: TRBV3-1/TRBV3-2; cdr3_aa: ASSRGWNSPLH
j_call: TRBJ2-1; v_call: TRBV10-3; cdr3_aa: AISEETGSRDEQF
j_call: TRBJ2-2; v_call: TRBV7-6; cdr3_aa: ASSRRTGGTNTGELF
j_call: TRBJ1-6; v_call: TRBV2; cdr3_aa: ASSRGENSPLH
j_call: TRBJ2-3; v_call: TRBV5-1; cdr3_aa: ASTRLAGGRTDTQY
j_call: TRBJ2-1; v_call: TRBV27; cdr3_aa: ASTWTSGRGDEQF
j_call: TRBJ1-5; v_call: TRBV30; cdr3_aa: AWSPNGAPGQPQH
j_call: TRBJ2-1; v_call: TRBV30; cdr3_aa: AWSPRSSGDEEF
j_call: TRBJ2-1; v_call: TRBV7-2; cdr3_aa: ASSLGGTSPTPQF
j_call: TRBJ1-1; v_call: TRBV28; cdr3_aa: ASSSLRRGTNTEAF
j_call: TRBJ1-5; v_call: TRBV6-5; cdr3_aa: ASTNPGQGNQPQH
j_call: TRBJ2-7; v_call: TRBV7-2; cdr3_aa: ASSLSFGLTYEQY
j_call: TRBJ2-5; v_call: TRBV5-1; cdr3_aa: ASSLSVSLETQY
j_call: TRBJ2-7; v_call: TRBV6-5; cdr3_aa: ASSLAGGVDEQY
j_call: TRBJ1-4; v_call: TRBV12-3/TRBV12-4; cdr3_aa: ASSLNRDGKLF
j_call: TRBJ2-2; v_call: TRBV19; cdr3_aa: ASSIGGSLPNTGELF
j_call: TRBJ2-2; v_call: TRBV11-2; cdr3_aa: ASSQPVAGMNTGELF
j_call: TRBJ2-5; v_call: TRBV28; cdr3_aa: ASSISGTWEAWETQY
j_call: TRBJ1-3; v_call: TRBV7-2; cdr3_aa: ASSLGAAGNTIY
j_call: TRBJ2-1; v_call: TRBV2; cdr3_aa: ASSTTLGDNEQF
j_call: TRBJ1-2; v_call: TRBV29-1; cdr3_aa: SVGITPGGYT
j_call: TRBJ1-1; v_call: TRBV5-6; cdr3_aa: ASSVGVFNTEAF
j_call: TRBJ1-3; v_call: TRBV7-2; cdr3_aa: ASRRGGTGNTIY
j_call: TRBJ2-7; v_call: TRBV7-2; cdr3_aa: ASSSSPTYEQY
j_call: TRBJ1-1; v_call: TRBV6-6; cdr3_aa: ASSITGTDPAGAF
j_call: TRBJ1-2; v_call: TRBV9; cdr3_aa: ASSPQGTPDYGYT
j_call: TRBJ1-6; v_call: TRBV4-2; cdr3_aa: ASSQDAGRGSYNSPLH
j_call: TRBJ1-6; v_call: TRBV2; cdr3_aa: ATGTPNSPLH
j_call: TRBJ1-6; v_call: TRBV30; cdr3_aa: AWSPGSYNSPLH
j_call: TRBJ1-1; v_call: TRBV3-1/TRBV3-2; cdr3_aa: ASSQGIAEAF
j_call: TRBJ1-1; v_call: TRBV7-9; cdr3_aa: ASADRTNTEAF
j_call: TRBJ1-2; v_call: TRBV3-1/TRBV3-2; cdr3_aa: ASSDEGEDYGYT
j_call: TRBJ2-7; v_call: TRBV5-6; cdr3_aa: ASSLAGLAGGSYEQY
j_call: TRBJ1-4; v_call: TRBV5-6; cdr3_aa: ASSLAGFNEKLF
j_call: TRBJ1-1; v_call: TRBV19; cdr3_aa: ASSTRDVKGNTEAF
j_call: TRBJ2-7; v_call: TRBV5-1; cdr3_aa: ASSPGLAGPYEQY
j_call: TRBJ1-5; v_call: TRBV18; cdr3_aa: ASSPPAGEGQPQH
j_call: TRBJ1-1; v_call: TRBV9; cdr3_aa: ASSVDTGNTEAF